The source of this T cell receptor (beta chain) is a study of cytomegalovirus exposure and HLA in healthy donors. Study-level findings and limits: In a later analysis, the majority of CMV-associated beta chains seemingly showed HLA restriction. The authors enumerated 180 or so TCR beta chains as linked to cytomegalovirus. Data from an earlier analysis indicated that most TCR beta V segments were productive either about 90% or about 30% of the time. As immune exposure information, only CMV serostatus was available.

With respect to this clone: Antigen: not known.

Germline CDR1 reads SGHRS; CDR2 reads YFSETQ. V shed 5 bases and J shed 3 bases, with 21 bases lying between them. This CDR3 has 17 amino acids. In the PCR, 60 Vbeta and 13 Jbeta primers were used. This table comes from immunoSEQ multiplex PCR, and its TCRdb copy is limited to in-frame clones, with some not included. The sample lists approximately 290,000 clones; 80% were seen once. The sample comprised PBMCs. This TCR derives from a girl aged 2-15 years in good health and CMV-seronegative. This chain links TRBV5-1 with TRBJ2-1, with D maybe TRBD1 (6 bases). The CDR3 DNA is TGCGCCAGCAGGACATACATCCGGGACACTGACTACAATGAGCAGTTCTTC. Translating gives CASRTYIRDTDYNEQFF.